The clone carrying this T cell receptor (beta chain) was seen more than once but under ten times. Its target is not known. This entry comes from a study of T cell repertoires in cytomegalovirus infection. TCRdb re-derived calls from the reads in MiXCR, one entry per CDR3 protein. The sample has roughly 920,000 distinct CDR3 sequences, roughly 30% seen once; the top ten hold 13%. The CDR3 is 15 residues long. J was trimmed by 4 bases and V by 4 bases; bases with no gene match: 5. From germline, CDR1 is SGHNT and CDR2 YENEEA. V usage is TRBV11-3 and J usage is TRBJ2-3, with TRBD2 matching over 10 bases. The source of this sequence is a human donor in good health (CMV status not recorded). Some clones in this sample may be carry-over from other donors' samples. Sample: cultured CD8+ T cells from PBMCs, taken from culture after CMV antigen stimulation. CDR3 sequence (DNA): TGTGCCAGCAGCTCCTTAGCGGGGGGTGCAGATACGCAGTATTTT. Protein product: CASSSLAGGADTQYF.